Given below is one T cell receptor beta chain in context. Antigen unknown. This entry comes from a study of radiation and T cells in renal cell carcinoma. Time point reported: blood 2 weeks post-SBRT. The treatment here: 15 Gy SBRT to primary tumor, nephrectomy 4 weeks later. The CDR3 loop spans 15 amino acids. Germline V gene data show CDR1 as SGHDT and CDR2 as YYEEEE. J lost 3 bases, V lost 1 base, and 2 bases had no gene match. Findings and limits, study-wide: No pretreatment tumor biopsies were available for baseline clonotypes.

The protocol was immunoSEQ multiplex PCR, while the TCRdb copy is restricted to in-frame clones and leaves out a portion. The sample consists of around 70,000 clones, 82% of them appearing once. The receptor comes from a man in his sixties with renal cell carcinoma. The material was blood, obtained from a patient whose treatment included radiotherapy and nephrectomy. The V and J genes are TRBV5-6 and TRBJ2-5, with TRBD2 matching 11 bases. The CDR3 reads CASSLPGLAEETQYF. In nucleotides, the CDR3 is TGTGCCAGCAGCTTGCCGGGACTAGCGGAAGAGACCCAGTACTTC.